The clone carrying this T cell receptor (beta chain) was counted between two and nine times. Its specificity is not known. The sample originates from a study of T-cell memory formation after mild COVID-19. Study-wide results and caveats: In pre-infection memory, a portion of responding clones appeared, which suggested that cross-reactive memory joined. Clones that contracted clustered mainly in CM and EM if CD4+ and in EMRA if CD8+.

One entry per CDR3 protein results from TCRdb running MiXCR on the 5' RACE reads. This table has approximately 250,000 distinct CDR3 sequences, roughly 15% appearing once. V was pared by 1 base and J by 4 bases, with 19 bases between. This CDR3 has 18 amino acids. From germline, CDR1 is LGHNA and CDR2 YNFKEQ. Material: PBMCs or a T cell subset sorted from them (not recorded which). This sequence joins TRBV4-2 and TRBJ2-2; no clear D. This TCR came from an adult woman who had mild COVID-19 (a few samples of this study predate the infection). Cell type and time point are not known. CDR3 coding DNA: TGTGCCAGCAGCCAAGGTTCATCCGTACCTCGCTTCACCGGGGAGCTGTTTTTT. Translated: CASSQGSSVPRFTGELFF.